Following are 29 T cell receptor beta chains from one sample sequenced in a study. TCRdb re-called the 5' RACE reads through MiXCR, storing one row per CDR3 protein. Of approximately 31,000 distinct CDR3 sequences in the sample, about 26% were seen once. The sequenced sample was naive CD4+ T cells sorted from a lymph node. Regarding subset: naive CD4+ T cells, CD4+CD45RA+CD25-. Receptors were obtained from a female donor with breast cancer.

The V call is TRBV6-2 or TRBV6-3, the J call TRBJ2-1; D uncertain. CDR1 and CDR2 from the germline V gene are MNHEY and SVGEGT. With 2 bases removed from V and 9 bases from J, the gap between germline ends came to 11 bases. The CDR3 has 13 residues. The CDR3 DNA follows: TGTGCCAGCAGTTACGTTGTAGCTCCTGAGCAGTTCTTC. Its translation is CASSYVVAPEQFF.

This clonotype occurred a few times. The gene calls are TRBV25-1 and TRBJ2-1; either TRBD1 or TRBD2 may supply D (6 bases each). V was pared by 1 base and J by 10 bases, with 14 bases between. This CDR3 contains 14 residues. Looked up from germline, CDR1 is MGHDK and CDR2 is SYGVNS. CDR3 bases: TGTGCCAGCAGTGAATGGAGGGTAGGGGGAGAGCAGTTCTTC. Protein: CASSEWRVGGEQFF.

CDR3 region: CASSQGESRREGASGELFF. DNA of the CDR3: TGCGCCAGCAGCCAGGGAGAGAGCAGACGGGAGGGGGCCTCCGGGGAGCTGTTTTTT. The rearrangement joins TRBV4-1 to TRBJ2-2; perhaps TRBD2 as D (8 bases). The CDR3 runs to 19 residues. Germline V gene sequence: CDR1 MGHRA, CDR2 YSYEKL. Trimming shortened V by 3 bases and J by 6 bases, and 26 bases separated the two germline ends.

The chain is built from TRBV25-1 and TRBJ2-7, with D perhaps matching TRBD2 (6 bases). V lost 3 bases, J lost 6 bases, and 12 bases lay in between. The CDR3 consists of 13 residues. Germline V gene sequence: CDR1 MGHDK, CDR2 SYGVNS. CDR3 loop: CASSDWDSVEQYF. The CDR3 DNA reads TGTGCCAGCAGTGACTGGGACTCCGTCGAGCAGTACTTC.

With respect to this clonotype: The junction shows a germline mismatch at one end, possibly a read error. The chain joins TRBV11-3 to TRBJ2-6; 12 bases are shared with TRBD1. Germline values: CDR1 SGHNT, CDR2 YENEEA. There are 17 residues in the CDR3. The CDR3 sequence: CTSSPGQGAAGANVLTF. DNA for the CDR3: TGTACCAGCAGCCCGGGACAGGGGGCGGCTGGGGCCAACGTCCTGACTTTC.

This clonotype appeared a few times. The CDR3 bases are TGTGCCAGCAGCGCCCGACAATACGAGCAGTACTTC. It encodes CASSARQYEQYF. The chain employs TRBV7-9 and TRBJ2-7; the D is unclear. Germline CDR1 is SEHNR and CDR2 is FQNEAQ (reference sequence). Trimming took off 5 bases at V and 4 bases at J, with 9 bases between the two ends. This CDR3 is 12 amino acids long.

The J gene is TRBJ2-2, the V gene TRBV7-3; D may be TRBD2 (5 bases). Trimming pared 3 bases from V and 11 bases from J, leaving 13 bases between. In germline, CDR1 is SGHTA, CDR2 FQGTGA. This CDR3 contains 13 residues. The CDR3 nucleotides read TGTGCCAGCAGCTTTACTAGGAAAACAGAGCTGTTTTTT. As protein: CASSFTRKTELFF.

A single count supports this clonotype. The chain's CDR3 is CASSPGRDTGELFF. The DNA of the CDR3 is TGTGCCAGCTCACCAGGGCGGGACACCGGGGAGCTGTTTTTT. The chain carries TRBV18 and TRBJ2-2; D possibly corresponds to TRBD2 (5 bases). This CDR3 is 14 amino acids long. The germline V gene has CDR1 KGHSH and CDR2 LQKENI. With 2 bases removed from V and 3 bases from J, the gap between germline ends came to 7 bases. Together with reference TRBV18 and TRBJ2-2, the CDR3 gives the full variable domain: NAGVMQNPRHLVRRRGQEARLRCSPMKGHSHVYWYRQLPEEGLKFMVYLQKENIIDESGMPKERFSAEFPKEGPSILRIQQVVRGDSAAYFCASSPGRDTGELFFGEGSRLTVL.

The chain joins TRBV5-4 to TRBJ2-7, with D tentatively TRBD1 (6 bases). Germline V gives CDR1 SGHNT, CDR2 YYREEE (reference sequence). V lost 2 bases and J 2 bases, leaving 14 bases between the germline ends. CDR3 length: 15 amino acids. CDR3 bases: TGTGCCAGCAGCTTCCGTGGGGGCGGACCCTACGAGCAGTACTTC. Translation gives CASSFRGGGPYEQYF.

In this sample, this clonotype turned up a few times. Germline and junction disagree at one end, which may indicate a read error. V gene TRBV6-5 combines with J gene TRBJ2-7; D uncertain. Germline CDR1 reads MNHEY; CDR2 reads SVGAGI. The CDR3 loop spans 11 amino acids. As DNA, the CDR3 is TGTGCCACTGAAAGACTCTACGAGCGGTACTTC. This sequence encodes CATERLYERYF.

The V gene is TRBV4-1, the J gene TRBJ2-2, with TRBD2 matching 9 bases. The length of the CDR3 is 15 residues. Germline lookup yields CDR1 MGHRA and CDR2 YSYEKL. V was pared by 2 bases and J by 3 bases, with 1 base of the junction left unmatched. This CDR3 is CASSQLAGHTGELFF. CDR3 DNA sequence: TGCGCCAGCAGCCAACTAGCGGGACACACCGGGGAGCTGTTTTTT.

Notes on this clonotype: Germline is not matched at one junction end, which may reflect a read error. This chain links TRBV5-1 with TRBJ2-2; D is tentatively TRBD1 or TRBD2 (5 bases each). The CDR3 covers 12 residues. Germline V CDR1 and CDR2: SGHRS, YFSETQ. This CDR3 reads CANSLGVGELFF. The DNA for the CDR3 is TGCGCCAACAGCTTGGGGGTCGGGGAGCTGTTTTTT.

This clonotype was found a few times. The chain joins TRBV29-1 to TRBJ2-1; D remains unclear. The CDR3 sequence is 14 residues long. Germline values: CDR1 SQVTM, CDR2 ANQGSEA. Trimming removed 3 bases at V and 3 bases at J, with 12 bases between. For the CDR3, the DNA is TGCAGCGTTGAGTCACGGACCCACTACAATGAGCAGTTCTTC. This sequence encodes CSVESRTHYNEQFF.

The V call is TRBV30, the J call TRBJ2-6, with no clear D. The CDR3 runs 15 residues. V was shortened by 5 bases and J by 4 bases, with 15 bases between the two germline ends. Germline loops: CDR1 GTSNPN, CDR2 SVGIG (reference sequence). CDR3 DNA sequence: TGTGCCTGGGCCAAGTTGGACGTCGGGGCCAACGTCCTGACTTTC. Its translation is CAWAKLDVGANVLTF.

The V gene is TRBV12-3 or TRBV12-4, the J gene TRBJ2-5; no reliable D call. The CDR3 spans 13 residues. Trimming took 6 bases from V and 5 from J, leaving 13 bases between them. CDR3 DNA sequence: TGTGCCAGCAGGACTCTTACTGGGGAGACCCAGTACTTC. This encodes CASRTLTGETQYF.

This clonotype showed up just a few times. The V call is TRBV7-8, the J call TRBJ2-3, with 7 bases aligning to TRBD1. J was trimmed by 2 bases and V by 1 base; bases with no gene match: 3. Germline V gene sequence: CDR1 SGHVS, CDR2 FQNEAQ. The CDR3 consists of 15 residues. The CDR3 loop reads CASSLVGGYTDTQYF. The CDR3 nucleotides read TGTGCCAGCAGCTTAGTAGGGGGCTACACAGATACGCAGTATTTT.

This chain connects TRBV6-5 to TRBJ2-1; D gene ambiguous. Germline V lookup: CDR1 MNHEY, CDR2 SVGAGI. The CDR3 extends over 12 amino acids. V shed 7 bases and J shed 6 bases, with 10 bases lying between them. The CDR3 sequence: CASIGEGNEQFF. CDR3 bases: TGTGCCAGCATCGGAGAAGGCAATGAGCAGTTCTTC.

In this sample, this clonotype turned up a few times. For the CDR3, the DNA is TGTGCCAGCAGATCGAACCAGGGAAATAATTCACCCCTCCACTTT. Protein product: CASRSNQGNNSPLHF. The chain carries TRBV12-3 or TRBV12-4 and TRBJ1-6; tentative D call: TRBD1 (5 bases). The CDR3 runs 15 residues. The ends were cut back, 6 bases at V and 5 bases at J, with 14 bases in the middle.

This clonotype appeared many times. The CDR3 sequence: CASSLRSGRSTDTQYF. The DNA of the CDR3 is TGTGCCAGCAGCTTACGGAGCGGTCGGAGCACAGATACGCAGTATTTT. This sequence joins TRBV7-9 and TRBJ2-3; the D gene is possibly TRBD2 (5 bases). The CDR3 extends over 16 amino acids. Trimming removed 2 bases at V and 0 bases at J, with 12 bases between. CDR1 is SEHNR and CDR2 is FQNEAQ in the germline V gene (reference sequence).

In its sample, this clonotype ranks as medium-sized. CDR3 in DNA: TGCAGTGCTAGAGGGGGACGGGGTGAGCAGTACTTC. Its translation: CSARGGRGEQYF. V is TRBV20-1 and J is TRBJ2-7; D may be TRBD1 or TRBD2 (5 bases each). This CDR3 is 12 amino acids long. Looked up from germline, CDR1 is DFQATT and CDR2 is SNEGSKA (reference sequence). V was trimmed by 1 base and J by 7 bases, leaving 11 bases between them.

To note about this clonotype: This may be a read error, as it is one base from a much larger clone. This rearrangement joins TRBV5-1 to TRBJ2-7; possible D gene TRBD1, 6 bases. CDR3 length: 14 amino acids. Trimming removed 4 bases at V and 2 bases at J, with 13 bases between. CDR1 is SGHRS, CDR2 YFSETQ, per germline. This chain's CDR3 is CASSLVAGAYEQYF. The CDR3 nucleotides are TGCGCCAGCAGCCTTGTGGCAGGGGCCTACGAGCAGTACTTC.

This clonotype was recorded many times. The gene calls are TRBV12-3 or TRBV12-4 and TRBJ1-6; D uncertain. Trimming shortened V by 3 bases and J by 0 bases, and 9 bases separated the two germline ends. There are 16 residues in the CDR3. The CDR3 sequence is CASSLTVSSYNSPLHF. DNA for the CDR3: TGTGCCAGCAGTTTGACTGTTAGCTCCTATAATTCACCCCTCCACTTT.

Concerning this clonotype itself: A junction boundary mismatches the germline segment, possibly from a read error. V is TRBV6-1 and J is TRBJ2-5; TRBD2 is a possible D gene (6 bases). Germline V gene lookup returns CDR1 MNHNS and CDR2 SASEGT. This CDR3 is built from 14 residues. The DNA of the CDR3 is TGTGTCAGCAGGAGGGAGTCCCGAGGAGAGACCCAGTACTTC. It is translated as CVSRRESRGETQYF.

V gene TRBV12-3 or TRBV12-4 combines with J gene TRBJ1-6; D might be TRBD1 (6 bases). V lost 6 bases and J 10 bases, leaving 19 bases between the germline ends. This CDR3 region has 15 residues. In DNA form, the CDR3 reads TGTGCCAGCAGATACAGGCTGGGGGGCCTATCACCCCTCCACTTT. Residues: CASRYRLGGLSPLHF.

A remark on this clonotype: A much bigger clone sits one base away, suggesting this may be a read error. The chain employs TRBV4-2 and TRBJ1-2; 7 bases line up with TRBD1. Germline assignment: CDR1 LGHNA and CDR2 YNFKEQ. This CDR3 spans 13 amino acids. Trimming removed 3 bases from V and 6 bases from J; junction bases left unmatched: 4. Written as DNA, the CDR3 is TGTGCCAGCAGCCATGGGACAGACGATGGCTACACCTTC. This translates into CASSHGTDDGYTF.

The chain has TRBV20-1 and TRBJ1-2; D is perhaps TRBD1 (6 bases). The V end was cut by 4 bases, the J end by 8 bases, with 11 bases between. Germline-derived CDR1 and CDR2 are DFQATT and SNEGSKA (reference sequence). This CDR3 spans 11 amino acids. CDR3 in DNA: TGCAGTGCTATCAGGGGAGAAGGCTACACCTTC. Translation gives CSAIRGEGYTF.

The gene calls are TRBV7-6 and TRBJ2-7; perhaps TRBD2 as D (6 bases). The CDR3 runs 14 residues. Between the trimmed V and J ends, which lost 4 bases and 10 bases, there was a span of 20 bases. Germline V gives CDR1 SGHVS, CDR2 FNYEAQ. DNA for the CDR3: TGTGCCAGCAGCTCGACCGGCCGAGTCGGGGGTCAGTACTTC. It specifies CASSSTGRVGGQYF.

J is TRBJ1-5 and V is TRBV11-2; perhaps TRBD1 as D (6 bases). CDR1 is SGHAT and CDR2 is FQNNGV in the germline V gene. The CDR3 runs 14 residues. V lost 8 bases and J 5 bases, leaving 16 bases between the germline ends. The CDR3 DNA follows: TGTGCCAGCGGAACAGGGAAAATCGATCAGCCCCAGCATTTT. Translation gives CASGTGKIDQPQHF.

This clonotype was detected a few times. This chain links TRBV29-1 with TRBJ2-7; possibly TRBD2 for D (6 bases). V was trimmed by 8 bases and J by 6 bases, leaving 20 bases between them. The length of the CDR3 is 13 residues. Germline V gives CDR1 SQVTM, CDR2 ANQGSEA. CDR3 DNA sequence: TGCAGCTTCGGAAGGGACTCCCGGGGCGAGCAGTACTTC. This sequence encodes CSFGRDSRGEQYF.